This T cell receptor (beta chain) emerged from a study of T cell repertoires in cytomegalovirus infection. The overall study: Epitope selection comprised recently identified HLA-C-restricted CMV epitopes and well-studied HLA-B-restricted CMV epitopes. It can be stated that public TCR beta signatures indicated CMV infection as well as a matching HLA type.

The CDR3 extends over 15 amino acids. The germline V gene has CDR1 MGHRA and CDR2 YSYEKL. TCRdb re-derived calls from the reads in MiXCR, one entry per CDR3 protein. The sample lists roughly 920,000 distinct CDR3 sequences; about 33% were seen once. Study results and caveats: In two of eight donors, the top clonotype was HLA-C-restricted CMV-specific. The study identified carriers of CMV plus the relevant HLA from cumulative public TCR beta family frequency.

In the case of this clonotype: The antigen is undetermined. An end of the junction differs from the germline gene, which may be a read error.

Here the sequenced sample was cultured CD8+ T cells from PBMCs, taken from culture after CMV antigen stimulation. The V gene is TRBV4-1, the J gene TRBJ2-5; D ambiguous. The receptor's source is a human donor in good health (CMV status not recorded). Some clones in this sample may be carry-over from other donors' samples. The chain's CDR3 is CASNQASRSQETQYF. The CDR3 bases are TGCGCCAGCAACCAAGCAAGTCGCAGCCAAGAGACCCAGTACTTC.